A selection of T cell receptor beta chains follows, all from one sample in a study of T-cell memory formation after mild COVID-19. MiXCR, applied by TCRdb to the 5' RACE reads, yields one record per CDR3 protein. The sample consists of 300,000 to 400,000 distinct CDR3 sequences, around 21% of them appearing once. Sequencing used PBMCs or a T cell subset sorted from them (not recorded which). These receptors were collected from an adult woman who had mild COVID-19 (a few samples of this study predate the infection). Cell type and time point are not known. The CDR3 runs from the conserved cysteine through the conserved F or W. D genes are given only for firm matches. Some rows have no size entry. The others give once, few or many, or a class for an expanded clone.

>TRBV18|NA|TRBJ2-7|NA
CASSGTRNSNAYEQYF
TGTGCCAGCTCAGGGACCCGAAACAGCAACGCCTACGAGCAGTACTTC
>TRBV5-1|TRBD2|TRBJ2-7|NA
CASSSGLAGGFRRNEQYF
TGCGCCAGCAGCTCGGGACTAGCGGGAGGGTTCAGGAGGAACGAGCAGTACTTC
>TRBV4-1|NA|TRBJ2-7|NA
CASSQVLTSEGYEQYF
TGCGCCAGCAGCCAAGTTCTGACCTCAGAGGGGTACGAGCAGTACTTC
>TRBV5-1|TRBD2|TRBJ2-2|NA
CASSLTSGSGTGELFF
TGCGCCAGCAGCTTAACTAGCGGGAGTGGAACCGGGGAGCTGTTTTTT
>TRBV5-1|TRBD2|TRBJ2-1|NA
CASSYGVLWGAGEEDEQFF
TGCGCCAGCAGCTATGGGGTATTGTGGGGAGCGGGAGAGGAGGATGAGCAGTTCTTC
>TRBV7-2|NA|TRBJ1-5|few
CASSPQANQPQHF
TGTGCCAGCAGCCCCCAGGCCAATCAGCCCCAGCATTTT
>TRBV24-1|TRBD1|TRBJ2-5|few
CATSDRKPGQGPVRETQYF
TGTGCCACCAGTGACCGAAAGCCGGGACAGGGACCAGTTCGGGAGACCCAGTACTTC
>TRBV7-3|TRBD2|TRBJ2-5|NA
CASSLGRVAGARETQYF
TGTGCCAGCAGCTTGGGTCGGGTAGCGGGGGCACGAGAGACCCAGTACTTC
>TRBV24-1|NA|TRBJ2-3|NA
CATSDYRGRRDTQYF
TGTGCCACCAGTGATTATAGGGGGAGAAGAGATACGCAGTATTTT
>TRBV20-1|TRBD2|TRBJ2-1|NA
CSARDRPSGGLREFF
TGCAGTGCTAGAGACCGTCCTAGCGGGGGCCTCCGGGAGTTCTTC
>TRBV4-2|TRBD2|TRBJ2-1|NA
CASSPVEQRGRDDEQFF
TGTGCCAGCAGCCCAGTCGAGCAGCGGGGGCGCGACGATGAGCAGTTCTTC
>TRBV7-2|NA|TRBJ2-1|many
CASSPLNNEQFF
TGTGCCAGCAGCCCACTGAACAATGAGCAGTTCTTC
>TRBV11-3|NA|TRBJ2-7|NA
CASSPTHRFSSSYEQYF
TGTGCCAGCAGCCCCACTCATCGATTTTCGAGCTCCTACGAGCAGTACTTC
>TRBV12-3/TRBV12-4|NA|TRBJ1-2|NA
CASSLTALYGYTF
TGTGCCAGCAGTCTGACAGCACTCTATGGCTACACCTTC
>TRBV7-2|NA|TRBJ2-2|few
CASSLSVGGVSAGELFF
TGTGCCAGCAGCTTATCGGTTGGGGGAGTGTCGGCCGGGGAGCTGTTTTTT
>TRBV6-2/TRBV6-3|NA|TRBJ2-7|NA
CASTPILLTAYEQYF
TGTGCCAGCACCCCAATCTTGTTAACAGCCTACGAGCAGTACTTC
>TRBV4-2|NA|TRBJ1-2|few
CASSPISREANYGYTF
TGTGCCAGCAGCCCCATTTCGAGGGAGGCTAACTATGGCTACACCTTC
>TRBV24-1|NA|TRBJ2-2|few
CATSELGDGELFF
TGTGCCACCAGTGAGCTAGGCGACGGGGAGCTGTTTTTT
>TRBV7-9|NA|TRBJ1-2|NA
CASSPSQGRDGYTF
TGTGCCAGCAGCCCCTCCCAGGGGAGAGACGGCTACACCTTC
>TRBV30|NA|TRBJ2-1|few
CAWSNGVGNEQFF
TGTGCCTGGAGCAACGGGGTGGGCAATGAGCAGTTCTTC
>TRBV9|NA|TRBJ2-1|few
CASSVVSGGNEQFF
TGTGCCAGCAGCGTAGTAAGCGGAGGCAATGAGCAGTTCTTC
>TRBV7-6|TRBD1|TRBJ2-2|many
CASSLAGQGADTGELFF
TGTGCCAGCAGCTTAGCGGGACAGGGGGCAGACACCGGGGAGCTGTTTTTT
>TRBV6-5|NA|TRBJ1-1|few
CASAQGTEAFF
TGTGCCAGCGCGCAAGGGACTGAAGCTTTCTTT
>TRBV5-3|NA|TRBJ2-1|few
CARNFSRRCEQFF
TGTGCCAGAAACTTTTCAAGGCGCTGTGAGCAGTTCTTC
>TRBV12-3/TRBV12-4|TRBD2|TRBJ2-4|NA
CASSFSAGVDKNIQYF
TGTGCCAGCAGTTTCTCTGCGGGAGTAGACAAAAACATTCAGTACTTC
>TRBV2|NA|TRBJ1-3|once
CASSEGTAVSGNTIYF
TGTGCCAGCAGCGAGGGGACGGCCGTCTCTGGAAACACCATATATTTT
>TRBV28|NA|TRBJ2-5|few
CASRTPGRKETQYF
TGTGCCAGCAGGACTCCGGGACGGAAAGAGACCCAGTACTTC
>TRBV5-1|NA|TRBJ1-2|few
CASSLAEAGINYGYTF
TGCGCCAGCAGCTTGGCAGAGGCAGGGATCAACTATGGCTACACCTTC
>TRBV27|NA|TRBJ2-7|many
CASSPNDREDEQYF
TGTGCCAGCAGTCCTAATGACAGGGAGGACGAGCAGTACTTC
>TRBV20-1|TRBD2|TRBJ2-1|NA
CSASPWGGGITNEQFF
TGCAGTGCTAGTCCCTGGGGCGGGGGGATTACGAATGAGCAGTTCTTC
>TRBV18|TRBD2|TRBJ2-2|NA
CASSHESGANTGELFF
TGTGCCAGCTCACACGAGAGCGGGGCGAACACCGGGGAGCTGTTTTTT
>TRBV9|NA|TRBJ1-3|few
CASSVDVGGTGNTIYF
TGTGCCAGCAGCGTAGATGTCGGGGGTACTGGAAACACCATATATTTT
>TRBV6-6|NA|TRBJ2-2|few
CASSYVGTLGGELFF
TGTGCCAGCAGTTACGTAGGGACCCTCGGCGGGGAGCTGTTTTTT
>TRBV5-1|TRBD1|TRBJ2-2|NA
CASSPTGGLSTGELFF
TGCGCCAGCAGCCCGACAGGGGGCTTAAGCACCGGGGAGCTGTTTTTT
>TRBV2|TRBD1|TRBJ1-5|NA
CASSVPGQGFGNQPQHF
TGTGCCAGCAGTGTGCCGGGACAGGGGTTCGGCAATCAGCCCCAGCATTTT
>TRBV20-1|TRBD2|TRBJ2-7|few
CSLGETSGYEQYF
TGCAGTTTAGGAGAGACTAGCGGTTACGAGCAGTACTTC
>TRBV6-1|NA|TRBJ2-4|few
CASRAVNIQYF
TGTGCCAGCAGGGCCGTAAACATTCAGTACTTC
>TRBV7-2|TRBD1|TRBJ2-1|few
CASSLRQGVLGAYNEQFF
TGTGCCAGCAGCCTTCGGCAGGGGGTCTTGGGGGCCTACAATGAGCAGTTCTTC
>TRBV7-9|TRBD2|TRBJ2-1|NA
CASSPFLQAGLAGDPINEQFF
TGTGCCAGCAGCCCCTTTCTACAGGCTGGACTAGCGGGAGACCCCATCAATGAGCAGTTCTTC
>TRBV11-2|TRBD2|TRBJ2-3|NA
CASSQLAGGPSTDTQYF
TGTGCCAGCAGCCAACTAGCGGGAGGGCCCTCGACAGATACGCAGTATTTT
>TRBV3-1|TRBD1|TRBJ1-1|few
CASSRQGGDTEAFF
TGTGCCAGCAGTCGACAGGGGGGGGACACTGAAGCTTTCTTT
>TRBV7-8|TRBD2|TRBJ2-7|few
CASSKREKGYEQYF
TGTGCCAGCAGCAAGCGGGAGAAGGGCTACGAGCAGTACTTC
>TRBV4-1|NA|TRBJ1-5|NA
CASSVDPGDQPQHF
TGCGCCAGCAGCGTCGACCCGGGGGATCAGCCCCAGCATTTT
>TRBV24-1|TRBD1|TRBJ2-1|NA
CATSEITGQAFNEQFF
TGTGCCACCAGTGAGATAACTGGACAGGCCTTCAATGAGCAGTTCTTC
>TRBV5-1|TRBD1|TRBJ1-2|NA
CASAGQGYGYTF
TGCGCCAGCGCTGGACAGGGGTATGGCTACACCTTC
>TRBV20-1|TRBD1|TRBJ2-7|few
CSARGHGGQVRNYEQYF
TGCAGTGCTAGAGGTCATGGGGGACAGGTACGGAACTACGAGCAGTACTTC
>TRBV20-1|NA|TRBJ2-1|few
CSASPGVWVEQFF
TGCAGTGCCAGTCCTGGAGTGTGGGTTGAGCAGTTCTTC
>TRBV29-1|NA|TRBJ1-2|many
CSVLGGENYGYTF
TGCAGCGTACTAGGAGGGGAGAACTATGGCTACACCTTC
>TRBV6-1|NA|TRBJ1-2|NA
CASSEGGRSYGYTF
TGTGCCAGCAGTGAGGGGGGCAGGAGTTATGGCTACACCTTC
>TRBV7-6|NA|TRBJ2-3|few
CASSLRSGGKGPRDTQYF
TGTGCCAGCAGCTTACGGAGTGGTGGTAAGGGGCCGAGGGATACGCAGTATTTT
>TRBV3-1|NA|TRBJ2-7|many
CASSPRERGEQYF
TGTGCCAGCAGCCCACGGGAACGGGGCGAGCAGTACTTC
>TRBV6-5|NA|TRBJ2-1|NA
CASNRLAGSPNEQFF
TGTGCCAGCAATCGTCTGGCGGGTAGCCCCAATGAGCAGTTCTTC
>TRBV7-2|NA|TRBJ2-2|NA
CASFITGELFF
TGTGCCAGCTTCATAACCGGGGAGCTGTTTTTT
>TRBV29-1|NA|TRBJ2-1|many
CSVEEASPPYNEQFF
TGCAGCGTTGAAGAGGCGTCCCCACCGTACAATGAGCAGTTCTTC